This entry describes one T cell receptor beta chain. Its specificity is unknown. This record comes from a study of T cell repertoires in cytomegalovirus infection. This CDR3 spans 15 amino acids. V was pared by 1 base and J by 4 bases, with 2 bases of the junction left unmatched. Germline V lookup: CDR1 MGHRA, CDR2 YSYEKL. Points from the study as a whole: Clonotype analysis showed dominance of the ex vivo response by HLA-C-restricted CMV-specific TCR beta clonotypes.

TCRdb fed the reads into MiXCR, producing one record per CDR3 protein. The top ten hold around a sixth of the sample, which has roughly 700,000 distinct CDR3 sequences, around a third seen once. The sequencing here drew on cultured PBMCs, taken from culture after CMV antigen stimulation. The chain couples TRBV4-1 to TRBJ2-3; 10 positions match TRBD2. This receptor was identified in a human donor in good health (CMV status not recorded). Some clones in this sample may be carry-over from other donors' samples. DNA for the CDR3: TGCGCCAGCAGCCAAGCGGGGACTAGCGCAGATACGCAGTATTTT. It translates to CASSQAGTSADTQYF.